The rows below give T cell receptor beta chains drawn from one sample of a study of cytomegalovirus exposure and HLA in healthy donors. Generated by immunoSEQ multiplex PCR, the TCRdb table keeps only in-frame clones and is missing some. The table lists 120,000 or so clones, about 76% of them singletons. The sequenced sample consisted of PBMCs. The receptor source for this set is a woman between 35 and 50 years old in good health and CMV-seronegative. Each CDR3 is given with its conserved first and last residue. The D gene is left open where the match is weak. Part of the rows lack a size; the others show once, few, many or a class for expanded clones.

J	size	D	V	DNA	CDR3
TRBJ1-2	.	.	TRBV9	TGTGCCAGCAGCGTAGAGACACATAACTATGGCTACACCTTC	CASSVETHNYGYTF
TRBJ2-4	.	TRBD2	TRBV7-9	TGTGCCAGCAGTCGGGAGGTTTTAGCCAAAAACATTCAGTACTTC	CASSREVLAKNIQYF
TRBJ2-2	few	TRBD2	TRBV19	TGTGCCTGGTCCGGGACTAGCGGGTTCACCGGGGAGCTGTTTTTT	CAWSGTSGFTGELFF
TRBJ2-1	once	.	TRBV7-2	TGTGCCAGCAGCTGGGGCGCCTTATACAATGAGCAGTTCTTC	CASSWGALYNEQFF
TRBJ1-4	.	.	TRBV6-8	TGTGCCAGCAGTTGGGGAGGGTTGAGACAACTGTTTTTT	CASSWGGLRQLFF
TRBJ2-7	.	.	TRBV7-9	TGTGCCAGCAGCTTCCTAACAGGCGAGCAGTACTTC	CASSFLTGEQYF
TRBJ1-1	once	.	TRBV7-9	TGTGCCAGCAGCTTAGGGGCAGGGTACCCTGAAGCTTTCTTT	CASSLGAGYPEAFF
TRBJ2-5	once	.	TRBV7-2	TGTGCCAGCGATGGGGGGCAAGAGACCCAGTACTTC	CASDGGQETQYF
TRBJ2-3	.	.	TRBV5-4	TGTGCCAGCAGCCCCACCGGGGGCACAGATACGCAGTATTTT	CASSPTGGTDTQYF
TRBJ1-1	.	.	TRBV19	TGTGCCAGTAGTATAGATCGGAACACTGAAGCTTTCTTT	CASSIDRNTEAFF
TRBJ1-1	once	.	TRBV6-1	TGTGCCAGCAGACCGACAGGGAACACTGAAGCTTTCTTT	CASRPTGNTEAFF
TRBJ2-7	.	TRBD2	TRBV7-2	TGTGCCAGCAGCTTATTTTCTAGCGGGAGTTCTGTTTTCTACGAGCAGTACTTC	CASSLFSSGSSVFYEQYF
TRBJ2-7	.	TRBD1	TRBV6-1	TGTGCCAGCAGTGAAATAGGGGGCAGGAGCTACGAGCAGTACTTC	CASSEIGGRSYEQYF
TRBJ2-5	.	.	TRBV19	TGTGCCAGTAGTAAAGGTTCGGGTACGGCGCAAGAGACCCAGTACTTC	CASSKGSGTAQETQYF
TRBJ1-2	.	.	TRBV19	TGTGCCAGTAGCTCCCCCTCCGGGTTTAACTATGGCTACACCTTC	CASSSPSGFNYGYTF
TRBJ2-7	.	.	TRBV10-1	TGCGCCAGCACTGAGCAGTGGGGGCGATGCTACGAGCAGTACTTC	CASTEQWGRCYEQYF
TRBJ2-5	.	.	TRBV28	TGTGCCAGCAGTTTATCCTGGACGAGACAGCAAGAGACCCAGTACTTC	CASSLSWTRQQETQYF
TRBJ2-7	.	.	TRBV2	TGTGCCAGCAGTGAGCGATACGAGCAGTACTTC	CASSERYEQYF
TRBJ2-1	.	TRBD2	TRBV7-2	TGTGCCAGCAGTCAACAACTAGCGGGAGGATATGAGCAGTTCTTC	CASSQQLAGGYEQFF
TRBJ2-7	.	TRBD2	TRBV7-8	TGTGCCAGCAGCTTGCGCGATAGCGGGGTGTCCTACGAGCAGTACTTC	CASSLRDSGVSYEQYF
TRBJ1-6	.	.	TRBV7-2	TGTGCCAGCAGCTTAGCGGAGGGTTCACCCCTCCACTTT	CASSLAEGSPLHF
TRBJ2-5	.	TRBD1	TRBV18	TGTGCCAGCTCACGGAAACAGGGGTGGCAAGAGACCCAGTACTTC	CASSRKQGWQETQYF
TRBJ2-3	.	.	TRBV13	TGTGCCAGCAGCTATAATACAGGCACAGATACGCAGTATTTT	CASSYNTGTDTQYF
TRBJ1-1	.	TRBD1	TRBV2	TGTGCCAGCATTACAACCGGGACAGGGATCCTGAACACTGAAGCTTTCTTT	CASITTGTGILNTEAFF
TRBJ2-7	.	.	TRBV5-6	TGTGCCGGCAGCTCGACAGTCTACGAGCAGTACTTC	CAGSSTVYEQYF
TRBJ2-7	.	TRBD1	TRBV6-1	TGTGCCAGCAGCGACAGGGCGGCCTACGAGCAGTACTTC	CASSDRAAYEQYF
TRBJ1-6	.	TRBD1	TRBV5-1	TGCGCCAGCAGCTTGGAGGGACAGGGGTTGTTAAATTCACCCCTCCACTTT	CASSLEGQGLLNSPLHF
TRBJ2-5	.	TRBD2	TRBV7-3	TGTGCCAGCAGCGCCCGTTCTAGCGGGGGGGCGGGGGAGACCCAGTACTTC	CASSARSSGGAGETQYF
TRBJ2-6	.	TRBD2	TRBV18	TGTGCCAGCTCACCACTAGCGGGACCCCCCTCTGGGGCCAACGTCCTGACTTTC	CASSPLAGPPSGANVLTF
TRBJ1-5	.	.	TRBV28	TGTGCCAGCAGCATCGACAGGCGGGATCAGCCCCAGCATTTT	CASSIDRRDQPQHF